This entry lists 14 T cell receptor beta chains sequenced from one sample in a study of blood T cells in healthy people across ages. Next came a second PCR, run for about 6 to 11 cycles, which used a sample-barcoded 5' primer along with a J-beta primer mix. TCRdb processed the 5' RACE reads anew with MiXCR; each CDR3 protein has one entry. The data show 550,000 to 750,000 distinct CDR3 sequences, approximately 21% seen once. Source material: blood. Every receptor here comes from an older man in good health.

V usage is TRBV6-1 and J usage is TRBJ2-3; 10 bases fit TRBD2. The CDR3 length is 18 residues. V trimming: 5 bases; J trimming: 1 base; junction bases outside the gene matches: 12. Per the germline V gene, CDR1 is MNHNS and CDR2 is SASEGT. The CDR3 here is CASSPGTSADLGTDTQYF. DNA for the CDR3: TGTGCCAGCAGTCCCGGGACTAGCGCCGATTTGGGCACAGATACGCAGTATTTT.

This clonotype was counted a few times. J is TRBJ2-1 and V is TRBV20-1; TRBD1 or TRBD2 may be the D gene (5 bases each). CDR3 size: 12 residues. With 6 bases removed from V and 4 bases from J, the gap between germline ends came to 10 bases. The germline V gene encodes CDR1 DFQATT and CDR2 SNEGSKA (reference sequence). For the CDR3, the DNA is TGCAGTGCCCTTTGGGGGTACAATGAGCAGTTCTTC. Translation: CSALWGYNEQFF.

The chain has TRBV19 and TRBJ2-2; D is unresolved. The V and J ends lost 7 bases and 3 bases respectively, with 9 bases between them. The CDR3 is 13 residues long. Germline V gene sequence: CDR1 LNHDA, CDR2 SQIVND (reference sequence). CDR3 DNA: TGTGCCAGTACCATCGCGGACACCGGGGAGCTGTTTTTT. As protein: CASTIADTGELFF.

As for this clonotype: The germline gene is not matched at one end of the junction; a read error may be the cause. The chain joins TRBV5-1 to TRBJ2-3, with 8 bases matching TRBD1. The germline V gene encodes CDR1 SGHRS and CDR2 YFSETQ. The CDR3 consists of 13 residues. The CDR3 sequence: CTSSLDRVDTQYF. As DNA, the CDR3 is TGCACCAGCAGCTTGGACAGGGTCGATACGCAGTATTTT.

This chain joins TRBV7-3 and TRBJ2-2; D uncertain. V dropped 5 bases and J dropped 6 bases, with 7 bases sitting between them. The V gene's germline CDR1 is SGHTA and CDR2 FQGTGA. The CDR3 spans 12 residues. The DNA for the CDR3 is TGTGCCAGCAGCAGTGATTCCGGGGAGCTGTTTTTT. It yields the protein CASSSDSGELFF.

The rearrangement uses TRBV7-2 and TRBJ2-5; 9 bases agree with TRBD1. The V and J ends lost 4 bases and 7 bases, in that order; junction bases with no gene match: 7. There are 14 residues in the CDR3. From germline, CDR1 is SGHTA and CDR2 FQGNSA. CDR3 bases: TGTGCCAGCAGCTCAGGACAGGGGTATGGGACCCAGTACTTC. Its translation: CASSSGQGYGTQYF.

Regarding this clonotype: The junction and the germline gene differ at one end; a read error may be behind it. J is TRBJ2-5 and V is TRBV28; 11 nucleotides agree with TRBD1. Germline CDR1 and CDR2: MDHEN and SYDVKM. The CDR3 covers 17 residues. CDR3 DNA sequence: TGTGCCAGCAATTTACCCCGATGGACAGGGGGCGGAGAGACCCAGTACTTC. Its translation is CASNLPRWTGGGETQYF.

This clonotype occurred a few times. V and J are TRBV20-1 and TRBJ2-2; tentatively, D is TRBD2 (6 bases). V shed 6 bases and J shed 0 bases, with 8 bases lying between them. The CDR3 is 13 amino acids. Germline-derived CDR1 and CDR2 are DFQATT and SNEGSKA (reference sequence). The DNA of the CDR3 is TGCAGTGCCTCGGGGGCGAACACCGGGGAGCTGTTTTTT. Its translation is CSASGANTGELFF.

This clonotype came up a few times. For the CDR3, the DNA is TGTGCCAGCTCCGAATGGGGCAATCCCGGGGAGCTGTTTTTT. Its translation: CASSEWGNPGELFF. The chain couples TRBV7-9 to TRBJ2-2; perhaps TRBD1 as D (5 bases). The V gene lost 8 bases and the J gene lost 6 bases, with 16 bases spanning the gap. The germline CDR1 and CDR2 sequences are SEHNR and FQNEAQ (reference sequence). CDR3 length: 14 amino acids.

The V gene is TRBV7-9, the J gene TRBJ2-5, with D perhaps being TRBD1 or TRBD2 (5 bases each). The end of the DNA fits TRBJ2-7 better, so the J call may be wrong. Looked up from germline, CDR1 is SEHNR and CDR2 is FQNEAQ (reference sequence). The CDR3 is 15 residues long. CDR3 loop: CASSFGTYGTDEQYF. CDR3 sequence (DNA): TGTGCCAGCAGTTTCGGGACCTACGGGACGGACGAGCAGTACTTC.

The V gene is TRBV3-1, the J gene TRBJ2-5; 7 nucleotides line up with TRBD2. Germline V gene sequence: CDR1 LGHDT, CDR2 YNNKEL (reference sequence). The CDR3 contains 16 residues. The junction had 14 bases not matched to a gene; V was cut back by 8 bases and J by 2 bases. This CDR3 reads CASQLGLAATQETQYF. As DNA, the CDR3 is TGTGCCAGCCAGCTGGGGCTAGCGGCCACACAAGAGACCCAGTACTTC.

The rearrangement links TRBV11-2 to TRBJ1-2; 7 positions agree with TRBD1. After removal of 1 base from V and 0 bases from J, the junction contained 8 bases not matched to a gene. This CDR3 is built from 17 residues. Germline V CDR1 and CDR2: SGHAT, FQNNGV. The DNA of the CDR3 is TGTGCCAGCAGCTTAGGGTATCAGGGGACAGCTAACTATGGCTACACCTTC. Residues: CASSLGYQGTANYGYTF.

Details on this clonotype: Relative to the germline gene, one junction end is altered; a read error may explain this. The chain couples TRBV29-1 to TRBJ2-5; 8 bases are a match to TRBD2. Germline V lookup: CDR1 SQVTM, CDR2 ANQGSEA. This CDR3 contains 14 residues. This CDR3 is CSVEQGLGDNEQLF. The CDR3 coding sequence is TGCAGCGTTGAACAGGGACTAGGTGACAATGAGCAGCTCTTC.

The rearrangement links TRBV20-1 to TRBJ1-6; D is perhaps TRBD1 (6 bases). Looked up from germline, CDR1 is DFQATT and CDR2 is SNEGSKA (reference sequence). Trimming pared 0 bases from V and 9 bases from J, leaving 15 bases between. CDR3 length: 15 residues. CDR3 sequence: CSARDTGTSVSPLHF. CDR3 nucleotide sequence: TGCAGTGCTAGAGATACAGGGACGTCGGTTTCACCCCTCCACTTT.